This passage covers 6 T cell receptor beta chains from one sample sequenced in a study of T cells in Graves' hyperthyroidism and ophthalmopathy. TCR beta CDR3 region amplification was performed from RNA transcripts. The HTBI primer set was used in a first-round RT-PCR of the TCR CDR3. A single record per CDR3 protein comes from TCRdb applying MiXCR to the multiplex PCR reads. The table records under 400,000 distinct CDR3 sequences, approximately 17% of them present only once. The sequenced sample consisted of blood. The origin of the receptors is a man aged 25-45 years with Graves' hyperthyroidism.

This clonotype was counted many times. The rearrangement uses TRBV12-3 or TRBV12-4 and TRBJ2-2; D not resolved. The CDR3 loop spans 16 amino acids. V lost 5 bases to trimming and J lost 2 bases, with 15 bases between them. CDR3 in DNA: TGTGCCAGCAGTCCCCTAACAGTCATCAACACCGGGGAGCTGTTTTTT. It is translated as CASSPLTVINTGELFF.

This clonotype is medium-sized in the sample. The genes are TRBV12-3 or TRBV12-4 and TRBJ1-1; no clear D gene. Trimming left V 5 bases short and J 12 bases short, with 13 bases between. The CDR3 runs 11 residues. The CDR3 spells CASSTGTGTFF. The CDR3 DNA is TGTGCCAGCAGTACCGGTACCGGGACTTTCTTT.

This clonotype appeared once. J is TRBJ2-2 and V is TRBV29-1; D call uncertain. Trimming took 7 bases from V and 5 from J, leaving 11 bases between them. This CDR3 comprises 12 residues. Germline lookup yields CDR1 SQVTM and CDR2 ANQGSEA. DNA of the CDR3: TGCAGCGCCCGTGTGTTGACCGGGGAGCTGTTTTTT. This gives the protein CSARVLTGELFF.

The table lists this clonotype with many counts. V is TRBV27 and J is TRBJ1-1; no firm D call. The CDR3 is 15 amino acids. Trimming stripped 6 bases from V and 0 bases from J, with 14 bases between. CDR1 and CDR2 from the germline V gene are MNHEY and SMNVEV (reference sequence). CDR3 DNA: TGTGCCAGCAGCGATCCGGGCCCCATGAACACTGAAGCTTTCTTT. It yields the protein CASSDPGPMNTEAFF.

The CDR3 spells CSARRLTEADQPQHF. CDR3 nucleotide sequence: TGCAGTGCTAGGAGACTGACAGAGGCAGATCAGCCCCAGCATTTT. This chain links TRBV20-1 with TRBJ1-5, with D possibly matching TRBD1 (5 bases). The germline V gene has CDR1 DFQATT and CDR2 SNEGSKA (reference sequence). This CDR3 comprises 15 residues. V lost 3 bases, J lost 5 bases, and 17 bases lay in between.

This clonotype turned up a few times. CDR3 sequence (DNA): TGCGCCAGCAGCCAACCGGGACAGACGAACACTGAAGCTTTCTTT. Translation: CASSQPGQTNTEAFF. V usage is TRBV5-1 and J usage is TRBJ1-1; the match to TRBD1 covers 7 bases. The CDR3 has 15 residues. V gave up 4 bases and J gave up 1 base; unmatched junction bases: 7. Germline CDR1 is SGHRS and CDR2 is YFSETQ.